The sequence of this T cell receptor (beta chain) was determined in a study of molecular identifiers for immune sequencing clone quantification. Findings of the study overall: Single-cell amounts of spiked Jurkat TCR RNA were reportedly detectable among roughly 1 million naive cells. Clones of above 20 RNA copies carried over 97% of effector molecules; in naive cells they carried under 1%.

This clonotype was observed a handful of times. The antigen is not known. Previously described methods and listed TCR primers produced bulk TCR libraries. TCRdb ran MiXCR on the PCR reads and lists one entry per CDR3 protein. Of hundreds of thousands of distinct CDR3 sequences listed, about 22% are singletons. Libraries for naive CD8 T cells, which were made from around 20,000 to 1,000,000 sorted cells, drew on 10%, 30% or 50% of the RNA. Germline CDR1 and CDR2: PRHDT and FYEKMQ (reference sequence). The germline V and J ends were trimmed by 5 bases and 6 bases, with 11 bases remaining between them. The CDR3 is 14 amino acids.

This sequence was found in a human donor in good health. Some libraries in this study had Jurkat cell RNA spiked in. This rearrangement joins TRBV13 to TRBJ1-6; D possibly corresponds to TRBD1 (5 bases). Specimen: naive CD8+ T cells from blood, with Jurkat cell RNA spiked in. The subset is: FACS-sorted CD8+CD4-CCR7+CD45RA+ naive T cells. The CDR3 is CASSVGGSNSPLHF. CDR3 DNA: TGTGCCAGCAGCGTCGGGGGTAGTAATTCACCCCTCCACTTT.